This TCR beta chain was recovered during a study of cytomegalovirus exposure and HLA in healthy donors. General study points: It was likely that a cluster of highly shared sequence variants was a sequencing artifact.

Primers included in the PCR were 60 Vbeta and 13 Jbeta primers. Data came from immunoSEQ multiplex PCR; TCRdb stores just in-frame clones and leaves some out. The sample contains about 190,000 clones, over 60% of which appear only once. The CDR3 spans 14 residues. Trimming removed 3 bases from V and 5 bases from J, with 10 bases in between. Germline assignment: CDR1 SGHAT and CDR2 FQNNGV. As for this clone: Its antigen is unknown.

This TCR was sampled from a man aged 25 to 40 in good health and CMV-seropositive. The V call is TRBV11-2, the J call TRBJ2-2; maybe TRBD2 (5 bases). Sequenced material: PBMCs. In DNA form, the CDR3 reads TGTGCCAGCAGCTTTAGAGGGCTGACCGGGGAGCTGTTTTTT. Translated, it gives CASSFRGLTGELFF.